This is a list of T cell receptor beta chains from one sample in a study of cytomegalovirus exposure and HLA in healthy donors. Assay used: immunoSEQ multiplex PCR; TCRdb lists only in-frame clones, some missing. The table shows about 240,000 clones, with about 80% occurring only once. The sequenced material came from PBMCs. The receptor source for this set is a woman in her 40s in good health and CMV-seropositive. CDR3s leave out the opening cysteine and the closing phenylalanine or tryptophan.

V	J	CDR3
TRBV5-4	TRBJ1-1	ASSPEAEAF
TRBV30	TRBJ2-3	AWSPLAGTTDTQY
TRBV29-1	TRBJ2-5	SVETGTGGTQY
TRBV11-3	TRBJ2-7	ASSFEGYSYEQY
TRBV23-1	TRBJ1-3	ASSQVYSGNTIY
TRBV11-2	TRBJ1-1	ASSPSRQASKAF
TRBV18	TRBJ2-7	ASSLGTVYEQY
TRBV19	TRBJ2-2	ASNRNTGELF
TRBV7-2	TRBJ1-6	ASSLERNSPLH
TRBV6-5	TRBJ2-1	ASSTTSGSRNEQF
TRBV6-5	TRBJ1-2	ASTPDRGWRGYT
TRBV11-2	TRBJ1-2	ASSLVGTANYGYT
TRBV6-5	TRBJ1-6	ASSISDRGNSPLH
TRBV6-6	TRBJ1-2	ASSPGQSTLLDGYT
TRBV5-4	TRBJ2-6	ASSPQTGAGANVLT
TRBV7-9	TRBJ2-4	ASSLDNHLAKNIQY
TRBV7-2	TRBJ1-2	ASSLGQVEKSRGYT
TRBV10-3	TRBJ2-3	ATLPGQGPDTQY
TRBV11-3	TRBJ1-1	ASSSKTGRTF
TRBV13	TRBJ2-7	ASSLGRAYEQY
TRBV7-9	TRBJ2-5	ASSRKTGDDQETQY
TRBV10-3	TRBJ1-2	AITGGDYGYT
TRBV5-1	TRBJ1-2	ASSPVPGQGFYGYT
TRBV5-8	TRBJ2-7	ASSPPDRAVFYEQY
TRBV5-1	TRBJ1-1	AGSSIGGSTEAF
TRBV19	TRBJ2-1	ASSIASGGPLAGSEQF
TRBV5-8	TRBJ2-1	ASSLESAGLAGNNEQF
TRBV18	TRBJ1-2	ASSPQTGNIGGYT
TRBV6-5	TRBJ2-4	ASSSGSH
TRBV10-3	TRBJ1-2	AISGLGGADGYT
TRBV20-1	TRBJ2-1	SARNQDEQF
TRBV6-5	TRBJ2-3	ASNLGQGHTDTQY
TRBV5-1	TRBJ2-2	ASSLDGRGPRTGELF
TRBV7-9	TRBJ2-2	ASGSLARVPPWGELF
TRBV30	TRBJ1-1	AWSPPRDWVNTEAF
TRBV19	TRBJ2-2	ASSSGHLNTGELF
TRBV6-5	TRBJ2-7	ASSRTGTEQY
TRBV12-5	TRBJ2-3	ASGLARTSGRTDTQY
TRBV30	TRBJ2-1	AWGMGGEQF
TRBV18	TRBJ2-3	ASSRRDYTDTQY
TRBV7-9	TRBJ2-3	ASSFVEGTDTQY
TRBV29-1	TRBJ1-1	SVEHYYLPRLGYEAF
TRBV30	TRBJ2-3	AWSVFSTSGRITDTQY
TRBV6-6	TRBJ2-5	ASSFLPEETQY
TRBV5-6	TRBJ2-5	ASSLSAVEQY
TRBV6-4	TRBJ1-1	ASSDSKGGGLAF